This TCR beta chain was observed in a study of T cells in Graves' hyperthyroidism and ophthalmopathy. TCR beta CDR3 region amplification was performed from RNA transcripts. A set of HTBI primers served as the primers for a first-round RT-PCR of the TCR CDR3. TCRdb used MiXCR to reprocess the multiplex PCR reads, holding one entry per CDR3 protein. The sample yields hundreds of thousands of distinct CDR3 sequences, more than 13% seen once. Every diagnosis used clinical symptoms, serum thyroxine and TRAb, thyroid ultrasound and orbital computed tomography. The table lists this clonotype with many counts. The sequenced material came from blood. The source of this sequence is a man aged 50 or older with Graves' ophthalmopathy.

CDR3 sequence reads: CASSWGQGAYEQYF. The CDR3 DNA reads as TGTGCCAGCAGTTGGGGTCAGGGGGCCTACGAGCAGTACTTC. The chain uses TRBV2 and TRBJ2-7, with TRBD1 identical over 7 bases. CDR3 length equals 14 residues. V trimming: 5 bases; J trimming: 2 bases; junction bases outside the gene matches: 6. CDR1 and CDR2 (germline): SNHLY, FYNNEI.